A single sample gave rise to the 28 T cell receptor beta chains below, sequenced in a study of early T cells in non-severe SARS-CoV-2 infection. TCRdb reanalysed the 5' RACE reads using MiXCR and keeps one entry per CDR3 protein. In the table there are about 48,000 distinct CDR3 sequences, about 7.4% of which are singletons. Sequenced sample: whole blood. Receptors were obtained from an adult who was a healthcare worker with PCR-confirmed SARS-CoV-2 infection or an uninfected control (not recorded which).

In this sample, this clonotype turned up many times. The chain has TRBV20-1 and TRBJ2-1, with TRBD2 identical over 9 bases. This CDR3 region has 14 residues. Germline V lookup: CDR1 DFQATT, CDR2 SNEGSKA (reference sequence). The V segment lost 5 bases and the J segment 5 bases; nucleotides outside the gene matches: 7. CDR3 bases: TGCAGTGCTCGTAGCGGGGGCCCTCACAATGAGCAGTTCTTC. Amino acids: CSARSGGPHNEQFF.

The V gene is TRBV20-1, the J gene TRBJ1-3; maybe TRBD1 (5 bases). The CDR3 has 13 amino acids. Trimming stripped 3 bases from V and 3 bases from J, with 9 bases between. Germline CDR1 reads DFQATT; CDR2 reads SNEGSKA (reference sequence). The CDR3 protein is CSASGGYGNTIYF. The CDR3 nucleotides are TGCAGTGCTAGTGGGGGGTATGGAAACACCATATATTTT.

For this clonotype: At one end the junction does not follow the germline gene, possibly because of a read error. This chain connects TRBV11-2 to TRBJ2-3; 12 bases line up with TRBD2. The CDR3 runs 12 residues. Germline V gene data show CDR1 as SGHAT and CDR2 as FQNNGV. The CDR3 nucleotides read TGTGCCAGCAGCTTAGCAACTAGCGGGGGGCATTTT. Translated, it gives CASSLATSGGHF.

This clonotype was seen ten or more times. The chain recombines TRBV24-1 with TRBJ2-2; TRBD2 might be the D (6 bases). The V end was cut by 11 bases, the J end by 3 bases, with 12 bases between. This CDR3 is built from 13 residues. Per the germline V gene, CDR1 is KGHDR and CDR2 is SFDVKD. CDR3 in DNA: TGTGCCATCCCCGGGACTTACACCGGGGAGCTGTTTTTT. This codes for CAIPGTYTGELFF.

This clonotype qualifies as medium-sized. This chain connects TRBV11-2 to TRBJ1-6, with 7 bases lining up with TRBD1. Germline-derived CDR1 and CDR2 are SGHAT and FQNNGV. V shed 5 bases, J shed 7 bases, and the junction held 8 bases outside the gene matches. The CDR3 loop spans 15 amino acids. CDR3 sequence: CASSLAGQRNSPLHF. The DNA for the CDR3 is TGTGCCAGCAGCCTAGCGGGACAGCGAAATTCACCCCTCCACTTT.

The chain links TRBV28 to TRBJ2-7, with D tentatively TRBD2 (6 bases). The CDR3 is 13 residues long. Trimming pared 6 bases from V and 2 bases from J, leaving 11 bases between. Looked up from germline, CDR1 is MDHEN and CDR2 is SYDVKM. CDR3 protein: CASRTPGAYEQYF. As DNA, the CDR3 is TGTGCCAGCAGGACCCCGGGGGCCTACGAGCAGTACTTC.

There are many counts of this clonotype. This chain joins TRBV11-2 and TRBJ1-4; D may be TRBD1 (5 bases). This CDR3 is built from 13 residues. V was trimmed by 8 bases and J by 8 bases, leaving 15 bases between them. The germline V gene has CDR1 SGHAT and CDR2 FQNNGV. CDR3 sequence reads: CASEPGRGEKLFF. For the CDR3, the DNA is TGTGCCAGCGAACCGGGACGGGGGGAAAAACTGTTTTTT.

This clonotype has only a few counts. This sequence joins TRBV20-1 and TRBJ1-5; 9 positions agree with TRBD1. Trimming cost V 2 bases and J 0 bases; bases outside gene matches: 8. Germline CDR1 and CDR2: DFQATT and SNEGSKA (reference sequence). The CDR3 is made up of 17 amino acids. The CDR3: CSARSRTGEVSNQPQHF. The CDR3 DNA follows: TGCAGTGCTAGATCCCGGACAGGGGAGGTTAGCAATCAGCCCCAGCATTTT.

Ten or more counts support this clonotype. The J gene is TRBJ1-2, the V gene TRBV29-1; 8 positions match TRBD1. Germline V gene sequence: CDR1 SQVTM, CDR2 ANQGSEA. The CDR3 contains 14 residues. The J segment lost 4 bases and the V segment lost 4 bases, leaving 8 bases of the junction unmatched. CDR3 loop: CSVVRLQGAYGYTF. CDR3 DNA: TGCAGCGTTGTCCGTTTGCAGGGGGCCTATGGCTACACCTTC.

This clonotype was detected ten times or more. The CDR3 region is CASSLKGEGNTIYF. The CDR3 DNA reads TGCGCCAGCAGCTTGAAGGGGGAAGGAAACACCATATATTTT. The chain joins TRBV5-1 to TRBJ1-3; weak D call: TRBD1 (6 bases). The CDR3 spans 14 residues. Per germline, CDR1 SGHRS and CDR2 YFSETQ. Between the trimmed V and J ends, which lost 1 base and 4 bases, there was a span of 9 bases.

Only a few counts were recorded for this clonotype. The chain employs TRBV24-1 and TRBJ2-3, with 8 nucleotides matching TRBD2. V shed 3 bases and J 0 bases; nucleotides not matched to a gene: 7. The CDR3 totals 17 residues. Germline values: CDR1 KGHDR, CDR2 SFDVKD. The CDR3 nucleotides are TGTGCCACCAGTGATCGTTGGCTAGCGGGCAGCACAGATACGCAGTATTTT. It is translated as CATSDRWLAGSTDTQYF.

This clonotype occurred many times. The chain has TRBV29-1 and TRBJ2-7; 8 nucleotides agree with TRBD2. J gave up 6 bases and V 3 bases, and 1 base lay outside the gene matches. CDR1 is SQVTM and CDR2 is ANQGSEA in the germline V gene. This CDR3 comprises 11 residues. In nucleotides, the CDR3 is TGCAGCGTTGATGCGGGGGGCGAGCAGTACTTC. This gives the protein CSVDAGGEQYF.

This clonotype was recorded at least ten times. CDR3 loop: CASKDVAAGKAYGYTF. CDR3 sequence (DNA): TGTGCCAGTAAGGACGTCGCGGCAGGGAAAGCCTATGGCTACACCTTC. J is TRBJ1-2 and V is TRBV19; a possible D gene is TRBD1 (5 bases). CDR3 length: 16 amino acids. V was cut by 7 bases and J by 4 bases, with 22 bases left in between. Germline V lookup: CDR1 LNHDA, CDR2 SQIVND (reference sequence).

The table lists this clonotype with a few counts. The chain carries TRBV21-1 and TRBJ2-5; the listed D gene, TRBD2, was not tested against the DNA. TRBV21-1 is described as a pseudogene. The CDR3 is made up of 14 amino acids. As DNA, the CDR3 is TGTGCCAGCAGAGGGAGTCTGGAACAAGAGACCCAGTACTTC. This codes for CASRGSLEQETQYF.

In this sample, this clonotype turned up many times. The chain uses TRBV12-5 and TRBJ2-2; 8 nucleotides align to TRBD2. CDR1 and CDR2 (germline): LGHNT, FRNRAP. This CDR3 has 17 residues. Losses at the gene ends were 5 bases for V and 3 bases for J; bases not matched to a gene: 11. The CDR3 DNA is TGTGCTAGTGGTCTCGCCCTCAGCGGGGGCGACACCGGGGAGCTGTTTTTT. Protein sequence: CASGLALSGGDTGELFF.

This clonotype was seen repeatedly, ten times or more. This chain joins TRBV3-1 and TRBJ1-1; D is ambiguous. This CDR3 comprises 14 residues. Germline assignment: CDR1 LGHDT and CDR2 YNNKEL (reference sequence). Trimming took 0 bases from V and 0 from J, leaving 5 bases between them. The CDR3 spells CASSQDNMNTEAFF. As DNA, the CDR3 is TGTGCCAGCAGCCAAGATAACATGAACACTGAAGCTTTCTTT.

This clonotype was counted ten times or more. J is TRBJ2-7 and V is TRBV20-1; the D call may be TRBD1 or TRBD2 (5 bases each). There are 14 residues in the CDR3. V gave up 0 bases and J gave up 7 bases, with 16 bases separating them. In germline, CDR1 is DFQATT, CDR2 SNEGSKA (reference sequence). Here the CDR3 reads CSARDLGTVYEQYF. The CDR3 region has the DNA TGCAGTGCTAGAGACCTCGGGACGGTCTATGAGCAGTACTTC.

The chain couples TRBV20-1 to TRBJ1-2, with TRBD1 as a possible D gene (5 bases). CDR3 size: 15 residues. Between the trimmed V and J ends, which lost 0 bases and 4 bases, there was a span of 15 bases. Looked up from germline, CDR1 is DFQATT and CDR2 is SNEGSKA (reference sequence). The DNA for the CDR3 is TGCAGTGCTAGAGATCCCCACAGGCCACCCTATGGCTACACCTTC. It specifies CSARDPHRPPYGYTF.

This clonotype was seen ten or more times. The CDR3 DNA follows: TGTGCCAGCAGCCCCACCTTTGGCCGAGGAAACACCATATATTTT. Amino acid sequence: CASSPTFGRGNTIYF. The chain uses TRBV9 and TRBJ1-3; D not certain. V gave up 4 bases and J gave up 4 bases, with 15 bases separating them. This CDR3 comprises 15 residues. From germline, CDR1 is SGDLS and CDR2 YYNGEE.

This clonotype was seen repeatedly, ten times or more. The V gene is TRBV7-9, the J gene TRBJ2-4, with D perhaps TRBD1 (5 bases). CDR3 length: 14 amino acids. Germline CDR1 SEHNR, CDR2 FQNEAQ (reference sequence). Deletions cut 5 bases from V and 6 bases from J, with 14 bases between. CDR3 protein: CASSTAGHLNIQYF. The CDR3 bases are TGTGCCAGCAGCACCGCCGGACATCTAAACATTCAGTACTTC.

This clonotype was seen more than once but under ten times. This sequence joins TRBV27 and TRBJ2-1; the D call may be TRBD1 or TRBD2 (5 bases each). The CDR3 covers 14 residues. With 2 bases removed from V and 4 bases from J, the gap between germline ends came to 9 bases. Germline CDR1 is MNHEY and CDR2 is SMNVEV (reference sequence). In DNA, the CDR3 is TGTGCCAGCAGTTTAGGGGCGGGTTACAATGAGCAGTTCTTC. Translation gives CASSLGAGYNEQFF.

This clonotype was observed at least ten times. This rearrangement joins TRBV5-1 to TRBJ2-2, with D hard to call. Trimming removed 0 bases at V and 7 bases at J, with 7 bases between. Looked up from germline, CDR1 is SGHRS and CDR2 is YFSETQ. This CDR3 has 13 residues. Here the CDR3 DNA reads TGCGCCAGCAGCTTGGTGGCAGTCGGGGAGCTGTTTTTT. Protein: CASSLVAVGELFF.

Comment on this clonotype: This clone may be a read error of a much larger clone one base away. The CDR3 here is CVSSLDKGGTEAFF. The DNA of the CDR3 is TGTGTCAGCAGCTTAGATAAGGGGGGAACTGAAGCTTTCTTT. V and J are TRBV7-9 and TRBJ1-1; tentatively, D is TRBD1 (6 bases). The CDR3 is made up of 14 amino acids. Germline loops: CDR1 SEHNR, CDR2 FQNEAQ (reference sequence). The variable domain in full, with the rest retrieved from reference TRBV7-9 and TRBJ1-1, is DTGVSQNPRHKITKRGQNVTFRCDPISEHNRLYWYRQTLGQGPEFLTYFQNEAQLEKSRLLSDRFSAERPKGSFSTLEIQRTEQGDSAMYLCVSSLDKGGTEAFFGQGTRLTVV.

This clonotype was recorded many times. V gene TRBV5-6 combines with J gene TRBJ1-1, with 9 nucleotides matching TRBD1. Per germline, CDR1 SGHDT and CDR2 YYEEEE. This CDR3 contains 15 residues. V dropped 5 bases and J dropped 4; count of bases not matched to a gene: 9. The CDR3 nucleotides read TGTGCCAGCAGTCCAGGGACAGGGATGGCCACTGAAGCTTTCTTT. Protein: CASSPGTGMATEAFF.

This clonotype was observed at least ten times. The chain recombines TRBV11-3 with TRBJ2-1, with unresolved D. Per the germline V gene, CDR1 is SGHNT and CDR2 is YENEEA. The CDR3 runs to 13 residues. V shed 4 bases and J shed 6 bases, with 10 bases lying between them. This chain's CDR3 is CASSSLGSNEQFF. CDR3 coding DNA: TGTGCCAGCAGCTCCCTAGGTTCCAATGAGCAGTTCTTC.

CDR3 DNA: TGTGCCAGCAGCTTGGTTGGAAACACCATATATTTT. This translates into CASSLVGNTIYF. The V call is TRBV7-9, the J call TRBJ1-3; no reliable D call. The CDR3 runs to 12 residues. V gave up 3 bases and J gave up 3 bases, with 3 bases separating them. Germline CDR1 is SEHNR and CDR2 is FQNEAQ (reference sequence). The whole variable domain, filled in from reference TRBV7-9 and TRBJ1-3, reads DTGVSQNPRHKITKRGQNVTFRCDPISEHNRLYWYRQTLGQGPEFLTYFQNEAQLEKSRLLSDRFSAERPKGSFSTLEIQRTEQGDSAMYLCASSLVGNTIYFGEGSWLTVV.

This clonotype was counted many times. The DNA of the CDR3 is TGTGCCAGCAGCTACAGGCTAGCTAACTATGGCTACACCTTC. It encodes CASSYRLANYGYTF. The chain has TRBV7-9 and TRBJ1-2; maybe TRBD1 (5 bases). In germline, CDR1 is SEHNR, CDR2 FQNEAQ (reference sequence). The V end lost 4 bases, the J end lost 0 bases, and 9 bases lay between the germline ends. This CDR3 contains 14 residues.

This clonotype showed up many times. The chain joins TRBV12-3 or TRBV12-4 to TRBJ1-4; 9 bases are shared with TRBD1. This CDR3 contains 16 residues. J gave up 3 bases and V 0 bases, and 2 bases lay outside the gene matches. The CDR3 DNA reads TGTGCCAGCAGTTTAGCGGGGACAGGGCCTAATGAAAAACTGTTTTTT. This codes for CASSLAGTGPNEKLFF.